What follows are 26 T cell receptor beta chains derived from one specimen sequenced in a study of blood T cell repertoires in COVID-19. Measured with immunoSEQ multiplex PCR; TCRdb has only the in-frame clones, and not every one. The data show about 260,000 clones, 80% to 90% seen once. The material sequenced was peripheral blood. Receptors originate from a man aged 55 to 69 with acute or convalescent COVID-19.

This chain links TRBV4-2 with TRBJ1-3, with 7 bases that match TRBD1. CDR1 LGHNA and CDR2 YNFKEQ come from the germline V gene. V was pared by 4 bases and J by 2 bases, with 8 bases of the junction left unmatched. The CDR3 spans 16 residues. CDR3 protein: CASSPQRQGTGNTIYF. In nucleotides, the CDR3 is TGTGCCAGCAGCCCCCAAAGACAGGGAACTGGAAACACCATATATTTT.

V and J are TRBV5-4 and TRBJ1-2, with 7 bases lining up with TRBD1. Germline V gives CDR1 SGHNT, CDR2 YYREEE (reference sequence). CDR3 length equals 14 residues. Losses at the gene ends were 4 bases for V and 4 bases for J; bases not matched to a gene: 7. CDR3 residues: CASSSRAGGYGYTF. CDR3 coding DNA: TGTGCCAGCAGCAGCCGGGCAGGGGGCTATGGCTACACCTTC.

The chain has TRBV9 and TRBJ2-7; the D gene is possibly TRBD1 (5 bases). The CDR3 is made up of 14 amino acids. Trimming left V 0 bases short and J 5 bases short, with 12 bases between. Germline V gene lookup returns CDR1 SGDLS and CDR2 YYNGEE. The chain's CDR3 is CASSVEKPRDEQYF. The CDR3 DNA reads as TGTGCCAGCAGCGTAGAAAAACCCAGGGACGAGCAGTACTTC.

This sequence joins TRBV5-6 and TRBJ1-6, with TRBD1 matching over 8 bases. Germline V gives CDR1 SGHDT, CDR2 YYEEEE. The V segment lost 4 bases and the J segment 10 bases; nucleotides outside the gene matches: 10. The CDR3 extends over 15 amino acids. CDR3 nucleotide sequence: TGTGCCAGCAGCCGCGAAGGACAGGGTTTCTCACCCCTCCACTTT. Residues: CASSREGQGFSPLHF.

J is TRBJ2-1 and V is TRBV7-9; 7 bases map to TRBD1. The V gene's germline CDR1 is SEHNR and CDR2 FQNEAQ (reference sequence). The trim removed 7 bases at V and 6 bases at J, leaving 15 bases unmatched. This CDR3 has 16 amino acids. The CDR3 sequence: CASIKTTETGSNEQFF. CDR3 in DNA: TGTGCCAGCATCAAAACCACCGAGACAGGGTCCAATGAGCAGTTCTTC.

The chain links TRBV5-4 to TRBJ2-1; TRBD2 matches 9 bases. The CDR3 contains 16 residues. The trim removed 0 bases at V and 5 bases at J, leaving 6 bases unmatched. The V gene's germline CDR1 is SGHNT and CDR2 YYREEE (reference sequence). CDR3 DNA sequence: TGTGCCAGCAGCTTGGCCCGCGGGGGGGCGGACAATGAGCAGTTCTTC. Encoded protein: CASSLARGGADNEQFF.

The CDR3 DNA is TGTGCCAGCAGCTTAGCGCTACAGGCTGGAAACACCATATATTTT. Amino acid sequence: CASSLALQAGNTIYF. The rearrangement links TRBV7-2 to TRBJ1-3; weak D call: TRBD1 (5 bases). The V end was cut by 0 bases, the J end by 2 bases, with 8 bases between. CDR3 length: 15 residues. The germline V gene has CDR1 SGHTA and CDR2 FQGNSA.

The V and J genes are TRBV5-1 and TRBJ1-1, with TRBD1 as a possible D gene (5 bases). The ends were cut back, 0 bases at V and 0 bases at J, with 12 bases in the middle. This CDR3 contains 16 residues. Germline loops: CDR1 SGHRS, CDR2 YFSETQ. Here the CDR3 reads CASSLAGDRLNTEAFF. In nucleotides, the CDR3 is TGCGCCAGCAGCTTGGCCGGCGACAGATTGAACACTGAAGCTTTCTTT.

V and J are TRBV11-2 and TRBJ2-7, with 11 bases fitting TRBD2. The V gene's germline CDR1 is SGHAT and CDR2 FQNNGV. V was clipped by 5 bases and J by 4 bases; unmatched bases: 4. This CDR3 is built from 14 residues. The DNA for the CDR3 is TGTGCCAGCAGCCCCGGGACTAGCGGTTACGAGCAGTACTTC. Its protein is CASSPGTSGYEQYF.

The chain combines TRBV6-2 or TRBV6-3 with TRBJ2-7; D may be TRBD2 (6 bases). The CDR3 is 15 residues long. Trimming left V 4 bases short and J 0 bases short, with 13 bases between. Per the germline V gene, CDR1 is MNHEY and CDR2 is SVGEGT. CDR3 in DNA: TGTGCCAGCAGTTCCTATTGGCGGGACTCCTACGAGCAGTACTTC. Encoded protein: CASSSYWRDSYEQYF.

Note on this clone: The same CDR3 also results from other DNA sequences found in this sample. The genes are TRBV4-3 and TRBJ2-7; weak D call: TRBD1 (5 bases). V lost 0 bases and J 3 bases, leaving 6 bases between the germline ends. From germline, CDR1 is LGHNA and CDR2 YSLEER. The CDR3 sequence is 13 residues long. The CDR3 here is CASSQDRVYEQYF. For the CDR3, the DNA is TGCGCCAGCAGCCAAGACAGGGTCTACGAGCAGTACTTC.

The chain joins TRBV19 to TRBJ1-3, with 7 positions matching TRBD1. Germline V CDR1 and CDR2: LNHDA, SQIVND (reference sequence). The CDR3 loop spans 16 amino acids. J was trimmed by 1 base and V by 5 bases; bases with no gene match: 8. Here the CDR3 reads CASSSRSTGSGNTIYF. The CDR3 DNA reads TGTGCCAGTAGTTCGCGTTCGACAGGGTCTGGAAACACCATATATTTT.

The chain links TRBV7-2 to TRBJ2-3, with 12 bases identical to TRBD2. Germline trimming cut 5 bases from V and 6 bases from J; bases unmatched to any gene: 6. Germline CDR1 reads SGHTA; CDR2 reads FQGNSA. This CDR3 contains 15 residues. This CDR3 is CASSIRLAGVDTQYF. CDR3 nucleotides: TGTGCCAGCAGCATAAGACTAGCGGGAGTGGATACGCAGTATTTT.

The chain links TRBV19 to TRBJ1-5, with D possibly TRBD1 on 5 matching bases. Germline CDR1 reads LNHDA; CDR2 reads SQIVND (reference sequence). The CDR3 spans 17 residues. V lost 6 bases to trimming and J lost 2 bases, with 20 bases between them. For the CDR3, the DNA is TGTGCCAGTAGGACGTTTACAGGTACCCCGGGCAATCAGCCCCAGCATTTT. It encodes CASRTFTGTPGNQPQHF.

The CDR3 here is CASSVGSILPYGYTF. The CDR3 DNA reads TGTGCCAGCAGCGTAGGGAGCATCTTGCCGTATGGCTACACCTTC. V usage is TRBV9 and J usage is TRBJ1-2, with D hard to call. Looked up from germline, CDR1 is SGDLS and CDR2 is YYNGEE. This CDR3 has 15 amino acids. V shed 0 bases and J shed 5 bases, with 14 bases lying between them.

The CDR3, as DNA: TGTGCCAGCAGCGCCGGACAGGGAGGCGGCTACACCTTC. The encoded protein is CASSAGQGGGYTF. This rearrangement joins TRBV13 to TRBJ1-2; 8 nucleotides line up with TRBD1. The J segment lost 8 bases and the V segment lost 5 bases, leaving 7 bases of the junction unmatched. CDR1 PRHDT and CDR2 FYEKMQ come from the germline V gene (reference sequence). The CDR3 is made up of 13 amino acids.

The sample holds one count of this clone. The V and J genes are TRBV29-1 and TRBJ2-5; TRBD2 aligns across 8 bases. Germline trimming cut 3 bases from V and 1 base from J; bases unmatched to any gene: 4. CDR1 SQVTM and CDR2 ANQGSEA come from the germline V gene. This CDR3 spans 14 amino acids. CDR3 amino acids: CSVEAGGGQETQYF. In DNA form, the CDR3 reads TGCAGCGTTGAGGCGGGGGGAGGCCAAGAGACCCAGTACTTC.

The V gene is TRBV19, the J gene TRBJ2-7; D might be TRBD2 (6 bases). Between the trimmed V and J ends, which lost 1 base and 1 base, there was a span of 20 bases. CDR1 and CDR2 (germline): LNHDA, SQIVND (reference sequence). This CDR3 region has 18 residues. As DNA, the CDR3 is TGTGCCAGTAGTATAGCTGGAGGGGTTGAGGGGCGATCCTACGAGCAGTACTTC. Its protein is CASSIAGGVEGRSYEQYF.

Here the CDR3 reads CASRETGAFGNQPQHF. DNA of the CDR3: TGTGCCAGCAGAGAGACAGGGGCCTTCGGCAATCAGCCCCAGCATTTT. The chain uses TRBV2 and TRBJ1-5; 8 nucleotides line up with TRBD1. The CDR3 totals 16 residues. V trimming: 6 bases; J trimming: 2 bases; junction bases outside the gene matches: 9. Germline V gives CDR1 SNHLY, CDR2 FYNNEI.

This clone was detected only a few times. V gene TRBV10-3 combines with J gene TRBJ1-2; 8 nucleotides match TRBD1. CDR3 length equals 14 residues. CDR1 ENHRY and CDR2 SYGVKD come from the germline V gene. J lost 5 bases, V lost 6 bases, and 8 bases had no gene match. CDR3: CAIRGTGSSYGYTF. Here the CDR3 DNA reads TGTGCCATCAGGGGGACAGGATCTTCTTATGGCTACACCTTC.

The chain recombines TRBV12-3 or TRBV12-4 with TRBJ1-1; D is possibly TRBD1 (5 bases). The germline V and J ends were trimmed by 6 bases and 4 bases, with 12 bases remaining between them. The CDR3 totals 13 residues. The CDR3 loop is CASSSSGSTEAFF. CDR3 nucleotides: TGTGCCAGCAGCTCATCAGGGTCCACTGAAGCTTTCTTT.

CDR3 coding DNA: TGTGCCAGCAACGGGGGGTCCTTCAGGGTGAAGACCCAGTACTTC. This encodes CASNGGSFRVKTQYF. V gene TRBV25-1 combines with J gene TRBJ2-5; 7 positions match TRBD2. V shed 7 bases, J shed 6 bases, and the junction held 14 bases outside the gene matches. The CDR3 covers 15 residues. CDR1 is MGHDK and CDR2 is SYGVNS in the germline V gene.

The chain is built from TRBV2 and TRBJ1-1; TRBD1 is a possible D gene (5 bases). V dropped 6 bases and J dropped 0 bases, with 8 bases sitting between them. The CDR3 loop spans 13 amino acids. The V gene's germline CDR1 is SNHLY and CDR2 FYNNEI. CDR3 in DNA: TGTGCCAGCAGAAAGGGGTTGAACACTGAAGCTTTCTTT. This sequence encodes CASRKGLNTEAFF.

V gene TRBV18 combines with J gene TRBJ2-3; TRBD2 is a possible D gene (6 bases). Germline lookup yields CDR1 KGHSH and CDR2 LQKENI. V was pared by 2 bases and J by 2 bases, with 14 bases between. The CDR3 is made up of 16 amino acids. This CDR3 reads CASSPMGLPITDTQYF. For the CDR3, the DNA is TGTGCCAGCTCACCAATGGGACTCCCCATCACAGATACGCAGTATTTT.

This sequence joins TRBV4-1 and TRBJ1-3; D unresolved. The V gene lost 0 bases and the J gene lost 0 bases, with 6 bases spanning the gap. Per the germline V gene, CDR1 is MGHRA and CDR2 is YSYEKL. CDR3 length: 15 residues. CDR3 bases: TGCGCCAGCAGCCAAGAAAGCAACTCTGGAAACACCATATATTTT. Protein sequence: CASSQESNSGNTIYF.

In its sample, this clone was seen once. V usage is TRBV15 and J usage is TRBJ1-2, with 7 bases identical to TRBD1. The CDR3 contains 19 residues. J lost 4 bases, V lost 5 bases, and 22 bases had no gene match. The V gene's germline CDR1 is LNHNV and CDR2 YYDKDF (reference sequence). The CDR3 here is CATSQQRGDSPGSVYGYTF. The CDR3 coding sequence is TGTGCCACCAGCCAGCAGAGGGGGGACAGCCCGGGGTCGGTCTATGGCTACACCTTC. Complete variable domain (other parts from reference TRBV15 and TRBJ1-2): DAMVIQNPRYQVTQFGKPVTLSCSQTLNHNVMYWYQQKSSQAPKLLFHYYDKDFNNEADTPDNFQSRRPNTSFCFLDIRSPGLGDTAMYLCATSQQRGDSPGSVYGYTFGSGTRLTVV.